This entry lists 5 T cell receptor beta chains sequenced from one sample in a study of blood T cell repertoires in COVID-19. Only in-frame clones appear in the TCRdb table, and some are missing; sequencing was by immunoSEQ multiplex PCR. The data contain 100,000 or so clones, 86% of them singletons. What was sequenced was peripheral blood. The source of these receptors is a man aged 55 to 70 with acute or convalescent COVID-19.

The rearrangement uses TRBV6-5 and TRBJ2-5; the match to TRBD2 covers 8 bases. Per germline, CDR1 MNHEY and CDR2 SVGAGI. The trim removed 0 bases at V and 5 bases at J, leaving 5 bases unmatched. CDR3 length equals 15 residues. The CDR3 DNA sequence: TGTGCCAGCAGTTACTCGGGGACTAGGTTTGAGACCCAGTACTTC. This codes for CASSYSGTRFETQYF.

This chain links TRBV5-1 with TRBJ2-3; 13 bases line up with TRBD2. With 0 bases clipped from V and 3 bases from J, the junction kept 4 bases outside the gene matches. The CDR3 contains 17 residues. Germline V gives CDR1 SGHRS, CDR2 YFSETQ. Here the CDR3 DNA reads TGCGCCAGCAGCTTGGACGGGACTAGCGGGACAACAGATACGCAGTATTTT. This gives the protein CASSLDGTSGTTDTQYF. The full variable domain, in which reference TRBV5-1 and TRBJ2-3 provide the parts outside the CDR3, is KAGVTQTPRYLIKTRGQQVTLSCSPISGHRSVSWYQQTPGQGLQFLFEYFSETQRNKGNFPGRFSGRQFSNSRSEMNVSTLELGDSALYLCASSLDGTSGTTDTQYFGPGTRLTVL.

Details on this clone: The junction and the germline gene differ at one end; a read error may be behind it. The chain uses TRBV29-1 and TRBJ1-3; maybe TRBD1 (5 bases). There are 13 residues in the CDR3. Germline V CDR1 and CDR2: SQVTM, ANQGSEA. CDR3 DNA sequence: TGCAGCGCCCGCGGAGGGGTTGGAGACACCATATATTTT. Its translation is CSARGGVGDTIYF.

This chain uses TRBV11-2 with TRBJ1-3; tentatively, D is TRBD1 (6 bases). CDR3 length: 16 amino acids. V gave up 1 base and J gave up 3 bases, with 13 bases separating them. Germline lookup yields CDR1 SGHAT and CDR2 FQNNGV. CDR3 protein: CASSLVGQYNGNTIYF. DNA for the CDR3: TGTGCCAGCAGCTTAGTAGGACAGTACAATGGAAACACCATATATTTT.

Of note for this clone: Germline and junction disagree at one end, which may indicate a read error. This chain joins TRBV11-2 and TRBJ2-7; D is unclear. Germline assignment: CDR1 SGHAT and CDR2 FQNNGV. The CDR3 consists of 12 residues. The CDR3 spells CASSLDRGVGFF. CDR3 DNA sequence: TGTGCCAGCAGCTTAGATCGCGGCGTCGGATTCTTC.